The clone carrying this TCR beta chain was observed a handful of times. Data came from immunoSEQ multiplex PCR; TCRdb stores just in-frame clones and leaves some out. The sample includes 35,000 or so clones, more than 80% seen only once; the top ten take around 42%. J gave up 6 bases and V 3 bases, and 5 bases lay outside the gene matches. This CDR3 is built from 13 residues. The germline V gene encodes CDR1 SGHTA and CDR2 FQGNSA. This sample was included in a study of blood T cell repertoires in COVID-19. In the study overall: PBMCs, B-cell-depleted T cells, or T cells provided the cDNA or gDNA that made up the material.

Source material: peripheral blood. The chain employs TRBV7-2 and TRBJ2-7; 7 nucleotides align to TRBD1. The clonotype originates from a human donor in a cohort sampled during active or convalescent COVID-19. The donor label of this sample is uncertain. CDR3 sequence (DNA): TGTGCCAGCAGCTTCACAGGGGCGGGCGAGCAGTACTTC. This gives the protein CASSFTGAGEQYF.